The clone carrying this T cell receptor beta chain was counted only a few times. Its antigen is unknown. This sample is part of a study of cytomegalovirus exposure and HLA in healthy donors. Findings and caveats of the study: The study assumed roughly uniform donor sequencing depth for presence/absence analyses. A classifier reportedly called cytomegalovirus status with high sensitivity and specificity.

The CDR3 length is 13 residues. The germline V gene has CDR1 SGHVS and CDR2 FNYEAQ. V gave up 4 bases and J gave up 0 bases, with 5 bases separating them. The PCR contained 60 Vbeta and 13 Jbeta primers. The assay was immunoSEQ multiplex PCR, and TCRdb's table has in-frame clones only and misses some. The sample holds roughly 84,000 clones; around 76% are singletons and the top ten take 4.5% to 7%. Sequencing was carried out using PBMCs. The receptor was derived from a male donor in good health and CMV-seropositive. V gene TRBV7-6 combines with J gene TRBJ2-3, with D unclear. In DNA, the CDR3 is TGTGCCAGCAGCTCCCATAGCACAGATACGCAGTATTTT. Translated: CASSSHSTDTQYF.